What follows is one TCR beta chain and its context. Unmatched junction bases numbered 7, after V lost 5 bases and J lost 3 bases. The CDR3 spans 14 residues. CDR1 SEHNR and CDR2 FQNEAQ come from the germline V gene (reference sequence). The data were obtained in a study of cytomegalovirus exposure and HLA in healthy donors. PCR involved 60 Vbeta and 13 Jbeta primers. Generated by immunoSEQ multiplex PCR, the TCRdb table keeps only in-frame clones and is missing some. The table includes 150,000 to 200,000 clones, about 85% detected once. The TCR sequence derives from a man between 18 and 35 years old in good health and CMV-seronegative. The chain combines TRBV7-9 with TRBJ2-7; 7 positions agree with TRBD1. The sample consisted of PBMCs. The DNA for the CDR3 is TGTGCCAGCAGCCCCCGACAGGGACACTACGAGCAGTACTTC. Protein product: CASSPRQGHYEQYF.